A single sample is the source of the 2 T cell receptor beta chains below, sequenced in a study of response to subunit inactivated influenza vaccine. TCRdb independently ran MiXCR on the RT-PCR reads; one entry per CDR3 protein. Of 450,000 to 600,000 distinct CDR3 sequences in the sample, about 15% were seen once. The starting material was CD4+ T cells sorted from PBMCs, obtained approximately 25 months after vaccination. The receptor set was obtained from a man aged 45 to 75 who received an inactivated influenza vaccine.

This clonotype turned up a few times. The chain couples TRBV3-1 to TRBJ2-1; no clear D gene. Germline values: CDR1 LGHDT, CDR2 YNNKEL (reference sequence). V was pared by 1 base and J by 11 bases, with 9 bases between. The CDR3 is 12 amino acids. In DNA form, the CDR3 reads TGTGCCAGCAGCCAAGGTCGCCAGAAGCAGTTCTTC. This encodes CASSQGRQKQFF.

The rearrangement uses TRBV20-1 and TRBJ1-4; D is uncertain. There are 13 residues in the CDR3. Trimming cost V 0 bases and J 7 bases, with 9 bases left between them. The V gene's germline CDR1 is DFQATT and CDR2 SNEGSKA (reference sequence). The CDR3 is CSARDHLGEKLFF. Written as DNA, the CDR3 is TGCAGTGCTAGAGATCATCTAGGTGAAAAACTGTTTTTT.